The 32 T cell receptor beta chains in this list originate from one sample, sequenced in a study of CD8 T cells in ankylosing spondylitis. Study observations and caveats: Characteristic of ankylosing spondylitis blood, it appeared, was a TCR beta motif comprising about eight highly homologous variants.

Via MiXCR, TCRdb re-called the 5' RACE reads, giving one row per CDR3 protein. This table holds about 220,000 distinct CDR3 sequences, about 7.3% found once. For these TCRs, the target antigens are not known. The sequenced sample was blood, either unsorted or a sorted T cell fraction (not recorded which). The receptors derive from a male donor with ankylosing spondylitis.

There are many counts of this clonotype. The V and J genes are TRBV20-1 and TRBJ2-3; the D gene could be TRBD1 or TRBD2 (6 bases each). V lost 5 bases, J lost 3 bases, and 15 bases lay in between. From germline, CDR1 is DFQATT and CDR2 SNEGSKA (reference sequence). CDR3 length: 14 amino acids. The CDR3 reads CSAVSGGLTDTQYF. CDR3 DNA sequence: TGCAGTGCTGTTAGTGGGGGGCTGACAGATACGCAGTATTTT.

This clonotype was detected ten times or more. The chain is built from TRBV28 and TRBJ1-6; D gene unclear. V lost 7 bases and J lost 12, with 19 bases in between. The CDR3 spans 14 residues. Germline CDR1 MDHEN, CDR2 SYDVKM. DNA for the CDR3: TGTGCCAGCAACCCCCCCGGACTTAAGGAACCCCTCCACTTT. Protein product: CASNPPGLKEPLHF.

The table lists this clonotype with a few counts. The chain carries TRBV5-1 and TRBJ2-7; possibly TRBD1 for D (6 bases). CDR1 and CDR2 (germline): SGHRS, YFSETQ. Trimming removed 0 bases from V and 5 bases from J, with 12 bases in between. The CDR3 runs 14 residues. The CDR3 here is CASSLAAGGDEQYF. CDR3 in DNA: TGCGCCAGCAGCTTGGCCGCTGGGGGCGACGAGCAGTACTTC.

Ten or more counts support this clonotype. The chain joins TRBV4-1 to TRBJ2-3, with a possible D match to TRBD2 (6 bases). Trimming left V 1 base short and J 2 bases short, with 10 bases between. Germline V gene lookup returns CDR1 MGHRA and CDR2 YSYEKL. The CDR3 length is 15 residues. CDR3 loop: CASSQGWGDTDTQYF. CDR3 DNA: TGCGCCAGCAGCCAAGGTTGGGGGGACACAGATACGCAGTATTTT.

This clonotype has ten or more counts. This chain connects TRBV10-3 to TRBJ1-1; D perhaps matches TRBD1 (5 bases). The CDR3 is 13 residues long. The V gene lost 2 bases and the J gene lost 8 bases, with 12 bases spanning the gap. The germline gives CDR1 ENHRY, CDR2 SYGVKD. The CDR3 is CAISETAGREAFF. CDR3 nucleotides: TGTGCCATCAGTGAGACGGCGGGACGGGAAGCTTTCTTT.

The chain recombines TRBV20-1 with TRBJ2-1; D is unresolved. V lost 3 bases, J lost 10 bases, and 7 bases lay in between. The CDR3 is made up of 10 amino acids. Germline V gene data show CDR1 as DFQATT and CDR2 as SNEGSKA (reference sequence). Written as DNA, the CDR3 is TGCAGTGCTAGGGCCGGGGAGCAGTTCTTC. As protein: CSARAGEQFF.

This chain's CDR3 is CATSARQGITEAFF. The CDR3 coding sequence is TGTGCCACCAGCGCCCGACAGGGGATCACTGAAGCTTTCTTT. The chain is built from TRBV15 and TRBJ1-1, with 8 positions matching TRBD1. With 5 bases clipped from V and 4 bases from J, the junction kept 6 bases outside the gene matches. The CDR3 length is 14 residues. Germline V CDR1 and CDR2: LNHNV, YYDKDF (reference sequence).

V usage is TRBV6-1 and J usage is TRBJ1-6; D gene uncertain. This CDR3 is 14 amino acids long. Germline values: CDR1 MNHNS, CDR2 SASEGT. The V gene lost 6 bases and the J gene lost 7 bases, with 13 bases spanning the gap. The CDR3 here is CASRSGTDNSPLHF. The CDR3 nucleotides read TGTGCCAGCAGGAGCGGAACGGACAATTCACCCCTCCACTTT.

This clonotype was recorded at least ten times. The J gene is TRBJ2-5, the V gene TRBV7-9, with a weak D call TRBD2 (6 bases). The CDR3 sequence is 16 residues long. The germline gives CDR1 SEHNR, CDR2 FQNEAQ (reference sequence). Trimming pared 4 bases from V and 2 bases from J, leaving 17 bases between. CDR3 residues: CASSSHSGFTQETQYF. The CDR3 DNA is TGTGCCAGCAGCTCCCATAGCGGATTCACACAAGAGACCCAGTACTTC.

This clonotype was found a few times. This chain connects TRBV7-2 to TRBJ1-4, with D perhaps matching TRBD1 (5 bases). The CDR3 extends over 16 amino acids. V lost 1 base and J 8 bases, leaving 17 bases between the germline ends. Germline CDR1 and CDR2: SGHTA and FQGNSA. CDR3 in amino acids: CASSLDRRSGWEKLFF. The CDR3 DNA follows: TGTGCCAGCAGCTTAGATCGGAGGTCAGGGTGGGAAAAACTGTTTTTT.

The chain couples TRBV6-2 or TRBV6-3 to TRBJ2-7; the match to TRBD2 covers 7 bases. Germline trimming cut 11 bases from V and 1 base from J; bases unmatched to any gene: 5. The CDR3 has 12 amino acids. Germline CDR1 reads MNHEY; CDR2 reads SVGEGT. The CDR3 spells CAASSGSYEQYF. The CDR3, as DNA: TGTGCCGCCTCTAGCGGTTCCTACGAGCAGTACTTC.

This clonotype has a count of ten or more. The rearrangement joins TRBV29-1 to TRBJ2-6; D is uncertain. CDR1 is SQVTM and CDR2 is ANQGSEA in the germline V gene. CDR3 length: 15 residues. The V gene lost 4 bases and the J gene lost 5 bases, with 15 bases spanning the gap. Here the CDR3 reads CSVVGLSDRANVLTF. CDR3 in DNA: TGCAGCGTTGTGGGGTTGAGCGACAGGGCCAACGTCCTGACTTTC.

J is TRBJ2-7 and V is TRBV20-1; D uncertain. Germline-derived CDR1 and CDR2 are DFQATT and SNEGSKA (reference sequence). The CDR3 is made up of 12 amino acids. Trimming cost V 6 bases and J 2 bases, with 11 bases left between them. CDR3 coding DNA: TGCAGTGCCAGCCCGACTCCCTACGAGCAGTACTTC. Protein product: CSASPTPYEQYF.

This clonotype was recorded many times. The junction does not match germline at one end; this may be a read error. CDR3 sequence (DNA): TGCAGCGTCGAAGGAACCGGGACAGAAGTTTACGAGCAGTACTTC. Translating it yields CSVEGTGTEVYEQYF. V and J are TRBV29-1 and TRBJ2-7; 7 bases map to TRBD1. Germline assignment: CDR1 SQVTM and CDR2 ANQGSEA. This CDR3 is built from 15 residues.

The CDR3 here is CASSQDMGSSPGYGYTF. CDR3 nucleotides: TGCGCCAGCAGCCAAGATATGGGCAGCTCGCCAGGCTATGGCTACACCTTC. The chain combines TRBV4-1 with TRBJ1-2; D unclear. The CDR3 has 17 amino acids. Germline assignment: CDR1 MGHRA and CDR2 YSYEKL. V lost 0 bases to trimming and J lost 4 bases, with 18 bases between them.

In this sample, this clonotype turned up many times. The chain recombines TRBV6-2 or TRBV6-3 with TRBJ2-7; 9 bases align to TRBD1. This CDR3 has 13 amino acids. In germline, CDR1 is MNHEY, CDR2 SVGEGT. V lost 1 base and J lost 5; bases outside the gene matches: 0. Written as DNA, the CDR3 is TGTGCCAGCAGTTACTGGACAGGGGACGAGCAGTACTTC. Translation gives CASSYWTGDEQYF.

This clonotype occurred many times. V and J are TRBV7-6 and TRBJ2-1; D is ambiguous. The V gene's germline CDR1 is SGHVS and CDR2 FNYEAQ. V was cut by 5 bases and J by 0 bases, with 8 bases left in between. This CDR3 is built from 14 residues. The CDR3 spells CASSKGYSYNEQFF. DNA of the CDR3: TGTGCCAGCAGCAAGGGCTACTCCTACAATGAGCAGTTCTTC.

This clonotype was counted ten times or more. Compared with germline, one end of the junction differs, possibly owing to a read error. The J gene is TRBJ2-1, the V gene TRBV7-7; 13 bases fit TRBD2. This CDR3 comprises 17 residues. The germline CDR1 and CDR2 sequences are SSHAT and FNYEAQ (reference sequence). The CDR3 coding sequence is TGTGCTAGCAGCTTAGAGGGACTAGCGGGAAAGGACAGTGAGCAGTTCTTC. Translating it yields CASSLEGLAGKDSEQFF.

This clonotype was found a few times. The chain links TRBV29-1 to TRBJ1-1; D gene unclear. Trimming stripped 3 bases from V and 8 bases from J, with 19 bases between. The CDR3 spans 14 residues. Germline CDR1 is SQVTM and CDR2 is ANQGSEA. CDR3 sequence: CSVETGSLALEAFF. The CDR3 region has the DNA TGCAGCGTTGAGACCGGATCATTGGCTTTGGAAGCTTTCTTT.

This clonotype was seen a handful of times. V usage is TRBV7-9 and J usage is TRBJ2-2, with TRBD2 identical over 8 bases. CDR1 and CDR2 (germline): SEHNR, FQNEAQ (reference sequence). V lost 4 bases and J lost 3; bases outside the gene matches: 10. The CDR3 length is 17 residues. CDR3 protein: CASSSPLAGRDTGELFF. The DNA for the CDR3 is TGTGCCAGCAGCTCCCCTTTAGCGGGACGGGACACCGGGGAGCTGTTTTTT.

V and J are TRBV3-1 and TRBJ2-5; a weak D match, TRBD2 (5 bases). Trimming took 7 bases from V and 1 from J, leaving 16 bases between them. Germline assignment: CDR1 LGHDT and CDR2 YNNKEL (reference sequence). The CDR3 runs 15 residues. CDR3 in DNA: TGTGCCAGCAACTCCAGAAGCGAGGGCCAAGAGACCCAGTACTTC. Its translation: CASNSRSEGQETQYF.

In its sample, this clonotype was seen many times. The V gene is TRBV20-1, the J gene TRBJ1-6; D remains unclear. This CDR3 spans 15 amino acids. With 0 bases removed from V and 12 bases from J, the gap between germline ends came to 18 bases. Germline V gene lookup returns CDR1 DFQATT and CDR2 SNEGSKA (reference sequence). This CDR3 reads CSARESQLLYGPLHF. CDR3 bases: TGCAGTGCTAGAGAGTCGCAGTTGCTTTATGGACCCCTCCACTTT.

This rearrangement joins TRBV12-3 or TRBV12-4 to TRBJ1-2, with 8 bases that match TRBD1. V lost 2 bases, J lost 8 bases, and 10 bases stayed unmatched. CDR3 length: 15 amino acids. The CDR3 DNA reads TGTGCCAGCAGTTTATCCCTTCCGACAGGGGACGGCTACACCTTC. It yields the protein CASSLSLPTGDGYTF.

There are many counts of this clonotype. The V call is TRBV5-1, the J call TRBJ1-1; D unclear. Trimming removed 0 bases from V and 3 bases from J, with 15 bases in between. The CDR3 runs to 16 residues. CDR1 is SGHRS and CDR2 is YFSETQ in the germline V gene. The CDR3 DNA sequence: TGCGCCAGCAGCTTGGCGGGCGACTTAGTGTACACTGAAGCTTTCTTT. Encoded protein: CASSLAGDLVYTEAFF.

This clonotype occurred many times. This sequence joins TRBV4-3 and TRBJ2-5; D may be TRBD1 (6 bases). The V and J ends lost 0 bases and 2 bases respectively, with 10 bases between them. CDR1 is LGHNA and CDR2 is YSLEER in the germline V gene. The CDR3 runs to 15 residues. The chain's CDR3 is CASSQDADSQETQYF. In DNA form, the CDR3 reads TGCGCCAGCAGCCAAGATGCGGACAGTCAAGAGACCCAGTACTTC.

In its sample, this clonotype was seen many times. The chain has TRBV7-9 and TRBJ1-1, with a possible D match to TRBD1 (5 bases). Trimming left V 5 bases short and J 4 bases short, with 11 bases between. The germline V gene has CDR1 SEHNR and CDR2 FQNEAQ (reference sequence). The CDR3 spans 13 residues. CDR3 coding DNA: TGTGCCAGCAGCCGGGACCTCGGCACTGAAGCTTTCTTT. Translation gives CASSRDLGTEAFF. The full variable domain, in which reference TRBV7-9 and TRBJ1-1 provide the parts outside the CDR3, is DTGVSQNPRHKITKRGQNVTFRCDPISEHNRLYWYRQTLGQGPEFLTYFQNEAQLEKSRLLSDRFSAERPKGSFSTLEIQRTEQGDSAMYLCASSRDLGTEAFFGQGTRLTVV.

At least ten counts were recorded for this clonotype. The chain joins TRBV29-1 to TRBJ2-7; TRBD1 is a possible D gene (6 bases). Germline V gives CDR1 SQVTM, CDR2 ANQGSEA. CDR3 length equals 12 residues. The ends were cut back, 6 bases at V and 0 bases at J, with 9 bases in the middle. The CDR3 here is CSVWTDSYEQYF. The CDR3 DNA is TGCAGCGTGTGGACAGACTCCTACGAGCAGTACTTC.

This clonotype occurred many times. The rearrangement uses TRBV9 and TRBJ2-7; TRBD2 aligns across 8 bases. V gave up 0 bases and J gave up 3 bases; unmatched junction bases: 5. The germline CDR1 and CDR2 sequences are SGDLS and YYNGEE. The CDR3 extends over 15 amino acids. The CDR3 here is CASSVADSGIYEQYF. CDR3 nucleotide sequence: TGTGCCAGCAGCGTAGCCGATAGCGGGATCTACGAGCAGTACTTC.

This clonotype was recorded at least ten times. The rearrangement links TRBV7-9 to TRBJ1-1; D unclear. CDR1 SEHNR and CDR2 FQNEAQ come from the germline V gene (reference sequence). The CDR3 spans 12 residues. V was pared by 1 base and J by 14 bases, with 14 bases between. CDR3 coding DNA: TGTGCCAGCAGCTTAGTATCCGGTGATTCCTTCTTT. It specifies CASSLVSGDSFF.

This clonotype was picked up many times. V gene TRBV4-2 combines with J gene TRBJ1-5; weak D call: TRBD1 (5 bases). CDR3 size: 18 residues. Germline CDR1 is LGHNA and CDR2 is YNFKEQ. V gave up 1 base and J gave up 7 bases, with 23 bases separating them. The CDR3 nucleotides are TGTGCCAGCAGCCAAGTCTGGGCATTGGGGGATCCCGGGCAGCCCCAGCATTTT. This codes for CASSQVWALGDPGQPQHF.

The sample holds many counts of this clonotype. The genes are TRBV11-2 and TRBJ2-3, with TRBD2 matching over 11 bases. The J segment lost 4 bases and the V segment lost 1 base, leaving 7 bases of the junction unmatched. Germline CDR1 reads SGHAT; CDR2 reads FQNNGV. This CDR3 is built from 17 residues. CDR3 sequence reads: CASSLVWASGRPDTQYF. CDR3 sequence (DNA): TGTGCCAGCAGCTTAGTATGGGCTAGCGGGAGGCCAGATACGCAGTATTTT.

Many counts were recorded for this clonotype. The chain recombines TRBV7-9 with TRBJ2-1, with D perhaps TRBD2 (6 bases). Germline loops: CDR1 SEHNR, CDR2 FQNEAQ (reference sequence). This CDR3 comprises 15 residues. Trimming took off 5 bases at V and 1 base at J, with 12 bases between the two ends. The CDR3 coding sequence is TGTGCCAGCAGCCGGGACTGGGGATCCTACAATGAGCAGTTCTTC. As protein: CASSRDWGSYNEQFF.